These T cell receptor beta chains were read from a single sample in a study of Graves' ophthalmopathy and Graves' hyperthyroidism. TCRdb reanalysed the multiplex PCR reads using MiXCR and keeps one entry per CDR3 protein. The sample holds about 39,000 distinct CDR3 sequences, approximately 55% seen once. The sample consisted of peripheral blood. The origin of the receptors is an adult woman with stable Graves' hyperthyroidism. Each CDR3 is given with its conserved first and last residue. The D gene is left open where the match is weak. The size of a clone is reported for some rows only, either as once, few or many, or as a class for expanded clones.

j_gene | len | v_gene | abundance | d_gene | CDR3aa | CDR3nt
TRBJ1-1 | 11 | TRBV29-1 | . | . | CSSTGRTEAFF | TGCAGCTCCACAGGGCGGACTGAAGCTTTCTTT
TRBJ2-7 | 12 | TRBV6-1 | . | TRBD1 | CASRDRGGEQYF | TGTGCCAGCAGGGACAGGGGAGGCGAGCAGTACTTC
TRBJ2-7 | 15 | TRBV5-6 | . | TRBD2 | CASRRGTSGSNEQYF | TGTGCCAGCAGGAGAGGGACTAGCGGGAGCAACGAGCAGTACTTC
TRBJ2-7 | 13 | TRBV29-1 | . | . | CSVVQGLEYEQYF | TGCAGCGTTGTACAGGGATTGGAGTACGAGCAGTACTTC
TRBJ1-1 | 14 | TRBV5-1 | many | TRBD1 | CASSTGTGYTEAFF | TGCGCCAGCAGCACAGGGACAGGGTACACTGAAGCTTTCTTT
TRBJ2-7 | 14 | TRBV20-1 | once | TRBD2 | CSAGKGTSGMPQYF | TGCAGTGCTGGAAAAGGGACTAGCGGGATGCCGCAGTACTTC
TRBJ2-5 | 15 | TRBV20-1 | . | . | CSARDIDGAVETQYF | TGCAGTGCTAGAGACATCGATGGGGCCGTAGAGACCCAGTACTTC
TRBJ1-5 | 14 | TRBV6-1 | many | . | CASSELVGGQPQHF | TGTGCCAGCAGTGAACTTGTGGGGGGTCAGCCCCAGCATTTT
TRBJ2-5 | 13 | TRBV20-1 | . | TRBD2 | CSASGRAGQTQYF | TGCAGTGCTAGCGGGAGGGCCGGGCAGACCCAGTACTTC
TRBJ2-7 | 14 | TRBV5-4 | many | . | CASSLGYNGYEQYF | TGTGCCAGCAGCTTGGGTTACAACGGCTACGAGCAGTACTTC
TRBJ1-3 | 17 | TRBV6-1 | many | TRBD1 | CASSEWGQVVSGNTIYF | TGTGCCAGCAGTGAATGGGGACAGGTCGTCTCTGGAAACACCATATATTTT
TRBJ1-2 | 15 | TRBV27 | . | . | CASSRSYEGSYGYTF | TGTGCCAGCAGCCGCTCGTACGAGGGTTCCTATGGCTACACCTTC
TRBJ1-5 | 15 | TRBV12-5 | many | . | CASGSQAVGNQPQHF | TGTGCTAGTGGCTCACAGGCCGTGGGCAATCAGCCCCAGCATTTT
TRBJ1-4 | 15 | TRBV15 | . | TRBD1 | CATSSLDRAGEKLFF | TGTGCCACCAGCAGCCTAGACAGGGCAGGGGAAAAACTGTTTTTT
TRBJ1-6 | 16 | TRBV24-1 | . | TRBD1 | CATSDSDRVDNSPLHF | TGTGCCACCAGTGATTCGGACAGGGTAGATAATTCACCCCTCCACTTT
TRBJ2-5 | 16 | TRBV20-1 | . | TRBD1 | CSASRTGEDTQETQYF | TGCAGTGCTAGTAGGACAGGGGAAGACACACAAGAGACCCAGTACTTC
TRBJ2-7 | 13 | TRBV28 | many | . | CASSRPRDYEQYF | TGTGCCAGCAGTCGACCCAGGGACTACGAGCAGTACTTC
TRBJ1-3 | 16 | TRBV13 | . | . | CASSLEAMGAGDTIYF | TGTGCCAGCAGCTTGGAAGCGATGGGTGCTGGAGACACCATATATTTT
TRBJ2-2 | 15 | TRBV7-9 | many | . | CASSGTVANTGELFF | TGTGCCAGCAGCGGGACGGTCGCGAACACCGGGGAGCTGTTTTTT
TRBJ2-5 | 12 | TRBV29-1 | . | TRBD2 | CSVHAGGETQYF | TGCAGCGTTCACGCGGGAGGAGAGACCCAGTACTTC
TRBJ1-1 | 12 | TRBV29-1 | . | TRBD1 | CSLTGRDTEAFF | TGCAGCCTGACAGGGAGGGACACTGAAGCTTTCTTT
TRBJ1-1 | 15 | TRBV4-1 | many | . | CASSPTPTEDTEAFF | TGCGCCAGCAGCCCTACTCCCACAGAGGACACTGAAGCTTTCTTT
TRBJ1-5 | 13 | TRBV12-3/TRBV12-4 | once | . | CASSPGANQPQHF | TGTGCCAGCAGCCCAGGGGCCAATCAGCCCCAGCATTTT
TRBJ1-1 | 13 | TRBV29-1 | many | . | CSVATVVNTEAFF | TGCAGCGTTGCGACAGTTGTAAACACTGAAGCTTTCTTT
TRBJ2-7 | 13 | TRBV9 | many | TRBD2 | CASSERGGSEQYF | TGTGCCAGCAGCGAACGGGGCGGGAGCGAGCAGTACTTC
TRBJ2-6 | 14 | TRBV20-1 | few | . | CSARTRNGANVLTF | TGCAGTGCTAGGACTAGGAACGGGGCCAACGTCCTGACTTTC
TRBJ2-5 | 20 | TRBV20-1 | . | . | CSAFQTDQPEAFFGQGTQYF | .
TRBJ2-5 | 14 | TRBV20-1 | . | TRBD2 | CSAEGSSGWETQYF | TGCAGTGCCGAGGGGTCTAGCGGTTGGGAGACCCAGTACTTC
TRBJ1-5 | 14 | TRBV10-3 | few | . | CAISGRGGDQPQHF | TGTGCCATCAGTGGGAGGGGTGGGGATCAGCCCCAGCATTTT
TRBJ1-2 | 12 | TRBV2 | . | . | CASGTTGYGCTF | TGTGCCAGCGGAACGACGGGCTATGGCTGCACCTTC
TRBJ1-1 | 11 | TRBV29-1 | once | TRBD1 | CSDRGVTEAFF | TGCAGCGACAGGGGGGTTACTGAAGCTTTCTTT
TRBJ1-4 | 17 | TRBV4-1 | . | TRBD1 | CASSQESSGTGGEKLFF | TGCGCCAGCAGCCAAGAAAGTTCCGGGACAGGGGGCGAAAAACTGTTTTTT
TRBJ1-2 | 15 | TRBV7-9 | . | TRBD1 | CASSPAGTANYGYTF | TGTGCCAGCAGCCCAGCCGGGACAGCGAACTATGGCTACACCTTC
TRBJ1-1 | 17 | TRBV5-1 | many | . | CASSLVFWRQGNTEAFF | TGCGCCAGCAGCTTGGTGTTTTGGCGACAAGGGAACACTGAAGCTTTCTTT
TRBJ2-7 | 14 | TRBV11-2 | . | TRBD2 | CASSLYGRAYEQYF | TGTGCCAGCAGCTTATACGGGAGGGCCTACGAGCAGTACTTC
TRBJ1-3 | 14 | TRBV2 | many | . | CASTERGSGNTIYF | TGTGCCAGCACCGAGCGAGGAAGTGGAAACACCATATATTTT
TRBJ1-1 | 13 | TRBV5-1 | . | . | CASSLVVSGEAFF | TGCGCCAGCAGCTTGGTGGTATCGGGTGAAGCTTTCTTT
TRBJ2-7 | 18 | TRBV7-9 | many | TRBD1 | CASSPPLGDRQGSYEQYF | TGTGCCAGCAGCCCGCCCCTCGGGGACAGGCAAGGCTCCTACGAGCAGTACTTC
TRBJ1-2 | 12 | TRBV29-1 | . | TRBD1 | CSVGTGVGGHTF | TGCAGCGTCGGGACAGGGGTGGGTGGCCACACCTTC
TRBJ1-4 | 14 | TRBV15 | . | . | CATSREAGQEKLFF | TGTGCCACCAGCAGAGAAGCGGGGCAGGAAAAACTGTTTTTT
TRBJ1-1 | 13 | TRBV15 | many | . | CATSREDNTEAFF | TGTGCCACCAGCAGAGAGGACAACACTGAAGCTTTCTTT